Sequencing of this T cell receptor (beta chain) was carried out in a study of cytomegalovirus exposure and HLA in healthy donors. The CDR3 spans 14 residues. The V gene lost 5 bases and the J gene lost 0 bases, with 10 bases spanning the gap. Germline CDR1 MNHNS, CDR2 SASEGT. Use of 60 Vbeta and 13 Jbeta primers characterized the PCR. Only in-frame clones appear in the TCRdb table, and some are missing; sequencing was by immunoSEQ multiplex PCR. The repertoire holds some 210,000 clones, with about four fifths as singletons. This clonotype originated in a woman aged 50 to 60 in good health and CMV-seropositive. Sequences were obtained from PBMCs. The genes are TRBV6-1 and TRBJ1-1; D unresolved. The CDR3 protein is CASSIGPMNTEAFF. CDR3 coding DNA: TGTGCCAGCAGTATCGGTCCCATGAACACTGAAGCTTTCTTT.